One sample yielded the 18 T cell receptor beta chains listed below, sequenced in a study of identical twins. Each CDR3 protein gets one entry after TCRdb re-called the 5' RACE reads with MiXCR. The sample carries approximately 280,000 distinct CDR3 sequences, under 9.5% recorded once. The sample also formed part of further work on yellow fever vaccine responses in identical twins.

The source material was memory (CD45RO+) T cells sorted from blood. The receptors derive from a woman aged 18-29 years in good health.

The rearrangement uses TRBV6-1 and TRBJ1-2, with D uncertain. V lost 3 bases and J 8 bases, leaving 16 bases between the germline ends. Germline V lookup: CDR1 MNHNS, CDR2 SASEGT. The CDR3 is 14 amino acids. DNA for the CDR3: TGTGCCAGCAGTGATATTTCGGGGAGGGCAGGCTACACCTTC. Protein sequence: CASSDISGRAGYTF.

This clonotype was observed a few times. This sequence joins TRBV12-3 or TRBV12-4 and TRBJ2-2, with D perhaps TRBD1 or TRBD2 (5 bases each). The ends were cut back, 6 bases at V and 8 bases at J, with 13 bases in the middle. This CDR3 contains 13 residues. The CDR3 sequence is CASSLGTQGELFF. In DNA, the CDR3 is TGTGCCAGCAGCCTGGGGACCCAAGGGGAGCTGTTTTTT.

This clonotype was counted only a few times. The chain is built from TRBV5-5 and TRBJ1-1, with a possible D match to TRBD1 (6 bases). This CDR3 spans 16 amino acids. Trimming took off 1 base at V and 5 bases at J, with 18 bases between the two ends. Germline CDR1 and CDR2: SGHKS and YYEKEE (reference sequence). In nucleotides, the CDR3 is TGTGCCAGCAGCTTGTTCAGTCAGGGGCCGGGTACTGAAGCTTTCTTT. Its translation is CASSLFSQGPGTEAFF.

This chain links TRBV24-1 with TRBJ2-5; 9 nucleotides agree with TRBD2. V shed 0 bases and J 5 bases; nucleotides not matched to a gene: 12. The CDR3 is made up of 18 amino acids. CDR1 and CDR2 from the germline V gene are KGHDR and SFDVKD. The CDR3 is CATSDLPGLAGVGETQYF. The CDR3 coding sequence is TGTGCCACCAGTGATTTGCCCGGGTTAGCGGGAGTGGGGGAGACCCAGTACTTC.

This clonotype has a count of ten or more. CDR3 protein: CASSYGIGRGHTEAFF. In nucleotides, the CDR3 is TGTGCCAGCAGTTATGGTATCGGCAGGGGTCACACTGAAGCTTTCTTT. The rearrangement joins TRBV6-5 to TRBJ1-1; D is possibly TRBD1 (6 bases). There are 16 residues in the CDR3. Trimming stripped 3 bases from V and 3 bases from J, with 17 bases between. From germline, CDR1 is MNHEY and CDR2 SVGAGI.

This clonotype has more than one count but fewer than ten. In DNA form, the CDR3 reads TGTGCCAGCAGCGGTGCGGGGGTCTACGAGCAGTACTTC. Amino acids: CASSGAGVYEQYF. The chain uses TRBV7-8 and TRBJ2-7; 7 bases are a match to TRBD2. Per the germline V gene, CDR1 is SGHVS and CDR2 is FQNEAQ. The CDR3 has 13 amino acids. With 5 bases clipped from V and 3 bases from J, the junction kept 4 bases outside the gene matches.

The chain uses TRBV20-1 and TRBJ1-4; TRBD1 matches 7 bases. CDR1 is DFQATT, CDR2 SNEGSKA, per germline (reference sequence). The trim removed 3 bases at V and 7 bases at J, leaving 5 bases unmatched. This CDR3 is 13 amino acids long. In DNA, the CDR3 is TGCAGTGCTAGGCAGACAGGGACTGAAAAACTGTTTTTT. It yields the protein CSARQTGTEKLFF.

In this sample, this clonotype turned up a few times. This chain joins TRBV2 and TRBJ2-2; D is unclear. Between the trimmed V and J ends, which lost 5 bases and 3 bases, there was a span of 7 bases. This CDR3 has 13 amino acids. CDR1 is SNHLY, CDR2 FYNNEI, per germline. The CDR3 spells CASSRADTGELFF. For the CDR3, the DNA is TGTGCCAGCAGTAGGGCGGACACCGGGGAGCTGTTTTTT.

The chain joins TRBV11-2 to TRBJ1-1, with D tentatively TRBD1 (5 bases). The CDR3 extends over 14 amino acids. V lost 4 bases to trimming and J lost 1 base, with 10 bases between them. Per germline, CDR1 SGHAT and CDR2 FQNNGV. This CDR3 reads CASSYSRENTEAFF. CDR3 nucleotides: TGTGCCAGCAGCTACAGCAGGGAGAACACTGAAGCTTTCTTT.

This chain joins TRBV9 and TRBJ2-2; D call uncertain. Germline CDR1 reads SGDLS; CDR2 reads YYNGEE. CDR3 length equals 16 residues. Between the trimmed V and J ends, which lost 0 bases and 3 bases, there was a span of 12 bases. The DNA for the CDR3 is TGTGCCAGCAGCGTAGAAGGCAGGCCCTACACCGGGGAGCTGTTTTTT. It is translated as CASSVEGRPYTGELFF. Full variable domain (rest looked up from reference TRBV9 and TRBJ2-2): DSGVTQTPKHLITATGQRVTLRCSPRSGDLSVYWYQQSLDQGLQFLIQYYNGEERAKGNILERFSAQQFPDLHSELNLSSLELGDSALYFCASSVEGRPYTGELFFGEGSRLTVL.

This clonotype has a count of ten or more. This chain joins TRBV29-1 and TRBJ2-3; D might be TRBD2 (6 bases). Germline V gives CDR1 SQVTM, CDR2 ANQGSEA. V lost 7 bases, J lost 4 bases, and 9 bases lay in between. The CDR3 extends over 11 amino acids. The CDR3 DNA sequence: TGCAGCGGGGACTGGGCAGATACGCAGTATTTT. This sequence encodes CSGDWADTQYF.

CDR3 loop: CSARDFEQGALPYSEAFF. The CDR3 DNA is TGCAGTGCTAGAGATTTCGAACAGGGGGCGTTACCGTACTCTGAAGCTTTCTTT. The gene calls are TRBV20-1 and TRBJ1-1; 9 bases map to TRBD1. The trim removed 0 bases at V and 6 bases at J, leaving 17 bases unmatched. This CDR3 has 18 residues. Looked up from germline, CDR1 is DFQATT and CDR2 is SNEGSKA (reference sequence).

About this clonotype itself: The conserved phenylalanine or tryptophan normally closing the CDR3 is absent here, so this likely arose from a read error. This chain joins TRBV20-1 and TRBJ2-7; D is uncertain. V was trimmed by 6 bases and J by 3 bases, leaving 12 bases between them. The CDR3 covers 12 residues. The germline V gene has CDR1 DFQATT and CDR2 SNEGSKA (reference sequence). CDR3 DNA sequence: TGCAGTGCATTAGGACGTGTCTACGAGCAGTACTGC. Its translation: CSALGRVYEQYC.

This clonotype was seen repeatedly, ten times or more. J is TRBJ1-4 and V is TRBV11-3, with 9 bases matching TRBD1. The CDR3 contains 14 residues. CDR1 is SGHNT, CDR2 YENEEA, per germline. Germline trimming cut 4 bases from V and 8 bases from J; bases unmatched to any gene: 5. The CDR3 loop reads CASSSGQGKEKLFF. CDR3 DNA sequence: TGTGCCAGCAGCTCGGGACAGGGAAAGGAAAAACTGTTTTTT.

This clonotype was seen ten or more times. The CDR3 loop is CASSTGTGRNEKLFF. DNA of the CDR3: TGCGCCAGCAGCACGGGGACAGGGAGGAATGAAAAACTGTTTTTT. V and J are TRBV5-1 and TRBJ1-4, with 9 bases that match TRBD1. The germline V gene encodes CDR1 SGHRS and CDR2 YFSETQ. Trimming removed 4 bases from V and 5 bases from J; junction bases left unmatched: 6. The CDR3 covers 15 residues.

This clonotype occurred many times. The chain employs TRBV20-1 and TRBJ1-2; TRBD1 agrees at 7 bases. Germline trimming cut 4 bases from V and 7 bases from J; bases unmatched to any gene: 18. Germline loops: CDR1 DFQATT, CDR2 SNEGSKA (reference sequence). This CDR3 region has 16 residues. CDR3 in amino acids: CSATGQTEQRVFGYTF. The CDR3 coding sequence is TGCAGTGCTACGGGACAGACGGAACAAAGGGTTTTTGGCTACACCTTC.

This clonotype has at least ten counts. J is TRBJ2-5 and V is TRBV5-1, with unresolved D. The V gene lost 4 bases and the J gene lost 1 base, with 11 bases spanning the gap. The germline CDR1 and CDR2 sequences are SGHRS and YFSETQ. CDR3 length equals 14 residues. The CDR3 DNA reads TGCGCCAGCAGCCCGGATCCGGCCCAAGAGACCCAGTACTTC. Translating it yields CASSPDPAQETQYF.

The V gene is TRBV7-2, the J gene TRBJ1-5; D unclear. CDR3 size: 15 residues. The V gene's germline CDR1 is SGHTA and CDR2 FQGNSA. V lost 3 bases and J lost 0, with 9 bases in between. The CDR3 region has the DNA TGTGCCAGCAGCTTTGGTATTAATAGCAATCAGCCCCAGCATTTT. Translated: CASSFGINSNQPQHF.